This T cell receptor beta chain was identified during a study of T cells in tuberculosis. Turning to the study itself: T cells were selected with CD1B tetramers loaded with glucose monomycolate. General study findings and limits: Active tuberculosis TCR-alpha repertoires lay closer to GMM-specific TCRs than IGRA-negative controls, suggesting clonal expansion.

V lost 2 bases, J lost 7 bases, and 7 bases stayed unmatched. In germline, CDR1 is MNHEY, CDR2 SMNVEV (reference sequence). This CDR3 region has 14 residues. Comment on this clone: Its specificity is not known.

Tuberculin skin test and IGRA determined adolescents' latent tuberculosis status at entry. Method: immunoSEQ multiplex PCR; TCRdb's copy keeps in-frame clones and lacks some. The repertoire includes 25,000 or so clones, 90% of them detected once, and about 6.5% sits in the top ten. The sample comprised PBMCs. This receptor was identified in a donor aged 10-35 years with latent tuberculosis or without tuberculosis infection. The rearrangement links TRBV27 to TRBJ1-1; 7 bases fit TRBD1. CDR3 bases: TGTGCCAGCAGTTTAAATCCGGGACAGCGTGAAGCTTTCTTT. The encoded protein is CASSLNPGQREAFF.